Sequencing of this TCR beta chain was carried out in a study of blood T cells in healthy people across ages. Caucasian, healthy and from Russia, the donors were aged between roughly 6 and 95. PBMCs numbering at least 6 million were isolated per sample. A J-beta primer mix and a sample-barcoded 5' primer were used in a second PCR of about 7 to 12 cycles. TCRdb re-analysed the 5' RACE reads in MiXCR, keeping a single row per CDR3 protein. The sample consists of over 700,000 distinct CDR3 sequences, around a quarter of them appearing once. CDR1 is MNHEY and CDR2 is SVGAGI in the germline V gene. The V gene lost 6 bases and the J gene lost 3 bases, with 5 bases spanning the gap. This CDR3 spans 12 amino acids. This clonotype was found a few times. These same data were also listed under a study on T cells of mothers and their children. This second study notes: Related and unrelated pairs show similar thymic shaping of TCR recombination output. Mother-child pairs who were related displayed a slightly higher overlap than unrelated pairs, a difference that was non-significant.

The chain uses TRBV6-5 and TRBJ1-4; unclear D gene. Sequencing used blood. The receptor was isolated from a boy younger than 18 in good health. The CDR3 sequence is CASRGANEKLFF. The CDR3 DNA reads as TGTGCCAGCAGGGGCGCTAATGAAAAACTGTTTTTT.